This entry features one TCR beta chain sequence. These data come from a study of cytomegalovirus exposure and HLA in healthy donors. The CDR3 loop spans 15 amino acids. CDR1 and CDR2 (germline): MDHEN, SYDVKM. V lost 1 base and J lost 1; bases outside the gene matches: 3. The PCR contained 60 Vbeta and 13 Jbeta primers. The method was immunoSEQ multiplex PCR; TCRdb's version includes in-frame clones alone and lacks a portion of them. The repertoire holds approximately 88,000 clones, with 64% as singletons. Specimen: PBMCs. The source of this sequence is a man in his fifties or sixties in good health and CMV-seronegative. J is TRBJ2-7 and V is TRBV28; 8 nucleotides line up with TRBD2. In DNA form, the CDR3 reads TGTGCCAGCAGTTTATTGGGACTAGGGTCCTACGAGCAGTACTTC. Translation: CASSLLGLGSYEQYF. The entire variable domain, with the rest obtained from reference TRBV28 and TRBJ2-7, is as follows: DVKVTQSSRYLVKRTGEKVFLECVQDMDHENMFWYRQDPGLGLRLIYFSYDVKMKEKGDIPEGYSVSREKKERFSLILESASTNQTSMYLCASSLLGLGSYEQYFGPGTRLTVT.